This T cell receptor beta chain was sequenced in a study of control samples from healthy donors and cancer patients. Trimming left V 8 bases short and J 7 bases short, with 21 bases between. Germline V CDR1 and CDR2: SNHLY, FYNNEI. The CDR3 runs 16 residues. Data came from immunoSEQ multiplex PCR; TCRdb stores just in-frame clones and leaves some out. Among 150,000 or so clones listed, 80% to 95% were seen once. This chain connects TRBV2 to TRBJ1-6; D not certain. The sequence was collected from a young man in good health. Sequenced: blood. In DNA, the CDR3 is TGTGCCAGCCATCTCGAACGTCTCAGAGGGAATTCACCCCTCCACTTT. Its protein product is CASHLERLRGNSPLHF. Combining the CDR3 with reference TRBV2 and TRBJ1-6 gives the whole variable domain EPEVTQTPSHQVTQMGQEVILRCVPISNHLYFYWYRQILGQKVEFLVSFYNNEISEKSEIFDDQFSVERPDGSNFTLKIRSTKLEDSAMYFCASHLERLRGNSPLHFGNGTRLTVT.